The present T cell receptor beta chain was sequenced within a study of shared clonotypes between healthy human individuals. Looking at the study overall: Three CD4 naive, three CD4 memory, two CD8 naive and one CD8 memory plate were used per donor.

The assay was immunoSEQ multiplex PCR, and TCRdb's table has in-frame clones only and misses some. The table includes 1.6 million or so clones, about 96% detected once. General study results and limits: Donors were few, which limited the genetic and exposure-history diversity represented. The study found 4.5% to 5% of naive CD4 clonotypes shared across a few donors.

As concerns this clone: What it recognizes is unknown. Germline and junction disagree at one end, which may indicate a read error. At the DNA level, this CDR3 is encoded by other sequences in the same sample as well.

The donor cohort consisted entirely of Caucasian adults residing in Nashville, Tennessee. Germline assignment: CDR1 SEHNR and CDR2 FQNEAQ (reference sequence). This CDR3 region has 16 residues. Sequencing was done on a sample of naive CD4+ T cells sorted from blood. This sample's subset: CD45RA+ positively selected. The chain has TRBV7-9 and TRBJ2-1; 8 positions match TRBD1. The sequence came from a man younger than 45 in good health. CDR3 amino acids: CASSPPGGGLYNEQFF. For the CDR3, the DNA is TGTGCCAGCAGCCCCCCAGGGGGCGGACTATACAATGAACAGTTCTTC.